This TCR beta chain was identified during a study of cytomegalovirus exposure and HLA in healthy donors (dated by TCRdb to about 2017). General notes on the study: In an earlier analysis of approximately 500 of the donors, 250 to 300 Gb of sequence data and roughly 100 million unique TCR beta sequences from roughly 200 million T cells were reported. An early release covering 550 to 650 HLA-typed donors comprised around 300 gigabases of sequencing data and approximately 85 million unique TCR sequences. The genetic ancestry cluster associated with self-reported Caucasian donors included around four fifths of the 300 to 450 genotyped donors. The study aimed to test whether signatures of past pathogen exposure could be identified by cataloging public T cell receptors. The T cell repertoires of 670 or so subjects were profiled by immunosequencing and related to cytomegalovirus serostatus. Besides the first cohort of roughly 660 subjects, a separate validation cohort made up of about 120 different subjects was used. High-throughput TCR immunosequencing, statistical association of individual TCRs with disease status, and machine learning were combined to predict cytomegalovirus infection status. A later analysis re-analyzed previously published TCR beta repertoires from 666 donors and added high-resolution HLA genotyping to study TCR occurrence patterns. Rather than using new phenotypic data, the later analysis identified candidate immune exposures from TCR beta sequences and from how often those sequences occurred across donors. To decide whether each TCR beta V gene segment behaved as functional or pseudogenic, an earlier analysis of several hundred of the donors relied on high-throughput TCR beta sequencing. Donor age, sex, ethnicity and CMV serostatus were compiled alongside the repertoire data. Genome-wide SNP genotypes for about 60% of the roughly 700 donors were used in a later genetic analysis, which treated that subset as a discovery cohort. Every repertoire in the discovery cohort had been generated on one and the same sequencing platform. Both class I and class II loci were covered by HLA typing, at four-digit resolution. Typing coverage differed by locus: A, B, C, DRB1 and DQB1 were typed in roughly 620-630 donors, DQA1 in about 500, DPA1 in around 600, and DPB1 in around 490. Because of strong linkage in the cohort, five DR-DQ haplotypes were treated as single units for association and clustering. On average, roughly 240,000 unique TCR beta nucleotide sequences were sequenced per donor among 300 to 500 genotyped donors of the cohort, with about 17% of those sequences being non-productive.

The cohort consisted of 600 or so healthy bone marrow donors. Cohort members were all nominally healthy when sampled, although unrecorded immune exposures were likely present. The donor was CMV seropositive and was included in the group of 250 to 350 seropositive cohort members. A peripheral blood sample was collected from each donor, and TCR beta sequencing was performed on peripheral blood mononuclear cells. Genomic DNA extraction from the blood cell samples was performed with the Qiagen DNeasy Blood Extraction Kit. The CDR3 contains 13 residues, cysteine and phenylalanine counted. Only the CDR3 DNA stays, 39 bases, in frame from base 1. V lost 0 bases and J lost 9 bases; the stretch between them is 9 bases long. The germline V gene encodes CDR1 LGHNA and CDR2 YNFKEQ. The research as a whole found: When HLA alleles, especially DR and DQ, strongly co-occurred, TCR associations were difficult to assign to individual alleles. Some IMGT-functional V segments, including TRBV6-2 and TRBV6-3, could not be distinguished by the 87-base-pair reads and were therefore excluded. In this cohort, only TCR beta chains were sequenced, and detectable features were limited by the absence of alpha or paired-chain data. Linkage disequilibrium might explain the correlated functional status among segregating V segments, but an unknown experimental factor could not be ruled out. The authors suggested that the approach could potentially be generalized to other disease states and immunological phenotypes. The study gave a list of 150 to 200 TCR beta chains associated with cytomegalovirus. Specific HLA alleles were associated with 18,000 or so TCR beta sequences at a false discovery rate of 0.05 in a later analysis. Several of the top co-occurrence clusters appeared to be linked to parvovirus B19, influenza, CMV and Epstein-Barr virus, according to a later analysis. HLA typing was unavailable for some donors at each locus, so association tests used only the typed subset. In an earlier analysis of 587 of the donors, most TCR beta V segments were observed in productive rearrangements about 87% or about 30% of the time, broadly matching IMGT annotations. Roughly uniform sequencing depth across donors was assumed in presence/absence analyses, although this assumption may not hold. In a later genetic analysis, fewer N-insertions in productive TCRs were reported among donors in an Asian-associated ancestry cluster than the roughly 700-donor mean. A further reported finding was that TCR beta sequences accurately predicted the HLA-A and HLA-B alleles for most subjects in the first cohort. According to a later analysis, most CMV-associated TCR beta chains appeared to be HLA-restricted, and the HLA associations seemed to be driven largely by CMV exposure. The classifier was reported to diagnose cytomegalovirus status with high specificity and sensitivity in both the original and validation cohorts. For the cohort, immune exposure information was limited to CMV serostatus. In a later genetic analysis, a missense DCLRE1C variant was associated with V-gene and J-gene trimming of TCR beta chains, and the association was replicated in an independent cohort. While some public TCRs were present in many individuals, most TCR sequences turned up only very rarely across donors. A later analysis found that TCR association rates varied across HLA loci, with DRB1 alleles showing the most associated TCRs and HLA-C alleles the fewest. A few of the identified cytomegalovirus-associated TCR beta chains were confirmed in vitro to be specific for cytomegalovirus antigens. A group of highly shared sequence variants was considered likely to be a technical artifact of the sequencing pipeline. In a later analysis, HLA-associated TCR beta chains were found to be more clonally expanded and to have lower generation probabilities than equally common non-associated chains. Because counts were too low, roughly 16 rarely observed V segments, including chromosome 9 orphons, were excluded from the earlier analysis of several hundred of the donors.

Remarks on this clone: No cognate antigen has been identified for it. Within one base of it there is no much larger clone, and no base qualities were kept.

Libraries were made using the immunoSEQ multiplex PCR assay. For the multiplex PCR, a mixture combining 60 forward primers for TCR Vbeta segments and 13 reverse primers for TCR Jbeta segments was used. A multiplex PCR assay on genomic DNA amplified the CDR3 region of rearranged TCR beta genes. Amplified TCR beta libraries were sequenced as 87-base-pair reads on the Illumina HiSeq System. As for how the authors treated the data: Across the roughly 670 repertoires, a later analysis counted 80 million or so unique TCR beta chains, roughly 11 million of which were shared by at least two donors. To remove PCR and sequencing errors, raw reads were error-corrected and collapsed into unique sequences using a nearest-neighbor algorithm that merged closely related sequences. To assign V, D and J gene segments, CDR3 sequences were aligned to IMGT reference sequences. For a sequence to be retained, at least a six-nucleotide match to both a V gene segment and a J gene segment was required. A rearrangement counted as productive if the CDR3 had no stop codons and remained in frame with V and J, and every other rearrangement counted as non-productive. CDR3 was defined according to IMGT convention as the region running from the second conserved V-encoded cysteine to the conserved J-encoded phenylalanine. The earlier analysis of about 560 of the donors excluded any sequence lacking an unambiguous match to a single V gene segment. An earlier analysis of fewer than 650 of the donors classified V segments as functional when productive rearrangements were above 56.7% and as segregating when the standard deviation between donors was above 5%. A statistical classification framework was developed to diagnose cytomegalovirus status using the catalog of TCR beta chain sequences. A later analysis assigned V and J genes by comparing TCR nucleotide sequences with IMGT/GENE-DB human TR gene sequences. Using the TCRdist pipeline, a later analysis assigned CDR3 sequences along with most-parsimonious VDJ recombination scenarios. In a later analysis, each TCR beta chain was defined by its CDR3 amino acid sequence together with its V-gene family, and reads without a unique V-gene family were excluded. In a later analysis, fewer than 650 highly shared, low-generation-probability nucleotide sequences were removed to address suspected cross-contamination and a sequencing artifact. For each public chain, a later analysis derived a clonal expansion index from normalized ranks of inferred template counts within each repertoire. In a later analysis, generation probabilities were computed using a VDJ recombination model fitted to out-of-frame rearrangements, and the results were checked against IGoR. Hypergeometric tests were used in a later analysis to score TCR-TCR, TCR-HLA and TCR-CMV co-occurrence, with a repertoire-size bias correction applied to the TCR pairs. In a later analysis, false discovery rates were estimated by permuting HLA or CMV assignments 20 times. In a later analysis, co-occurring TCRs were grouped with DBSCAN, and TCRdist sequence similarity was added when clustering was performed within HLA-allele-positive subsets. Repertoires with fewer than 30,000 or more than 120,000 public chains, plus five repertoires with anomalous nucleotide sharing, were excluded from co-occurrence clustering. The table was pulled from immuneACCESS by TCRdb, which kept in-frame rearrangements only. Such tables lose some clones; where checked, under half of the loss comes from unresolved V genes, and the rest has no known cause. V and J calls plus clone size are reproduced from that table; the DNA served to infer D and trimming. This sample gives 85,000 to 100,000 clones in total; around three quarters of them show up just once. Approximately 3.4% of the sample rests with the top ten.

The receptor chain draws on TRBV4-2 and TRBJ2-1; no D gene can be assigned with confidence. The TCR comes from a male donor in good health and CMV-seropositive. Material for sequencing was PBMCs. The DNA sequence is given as TGTGCCAGCAGCCAAGATAAAGCTGGTGAGCAGTTCTTC. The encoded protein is CASSQDKAGEQFF.